A selection of T cell receptor beta chains follows, all from one sample in a study of blood T cell repertoires in COVID-19. TCRdb's table, derived via immunoSEQ multiplex PCR, lists solely in-frame clones and lacks some. The sample lists 350,000 or so clones; 80% to 90% were seen once. Sequenced sample: PBMCs or T cells enriched from blood (not recorded which). The source of these receptors is a woman in her 40s with acute COVID-19. CDR3s include the opening cysteine and the closing phenylalanine or tryptophan. The D gene is left open where the match is weak. The size entry is marked missing in some rows and otherwise reads once, few, many or a size class.

j_gene: TRBJ1-2
v_gene: TRBV20-1
d_gene: .
abundance: .
CDR3nt: TGCAGTGCTAGTCCCGCGGGGGTCACTGGCTACACCTTC
CDR3aa: CSASPAGVTGYTF

j_gene: TRBJ1-2
v_gene: TRBV9
d_gene: TRBD1
abundance: once
CDR3nt: TGTGCCAGCAGCGTAGCTCCATCACAGGGGGCAGGTGGCTACACCTTC
CDR3aa: CASSVAPSQGAGGYTF

j_gene: TRBJ1-2
v_gene: TRBV28
d_gene: .
abundance: .
CDR3nt: TGTGCCAGCAGGGATAACAGGGTTGTCTATGGCTACACCTTC
CDR3aa: CASRDNRVVYGYTF

j_gene: TRBJ2-5
v_gene: TRBV5-1
d_gene: .
abundance: .
CDR3nt: TGCGCCAGCAGCTTACAGGGAAAGGAGGAGACCCAGTACTTC
CDR3aa: CASSLQGKEETQYF

j_gene: TRBJ2-5
v_gene: TRBV7-9
d_gene: .
abundance: once
CDR3nt: TGTGCCAGCAGCCCCCCAGTCCGACAGGCTCAAGAGACCCAGTACTTC
CDR3aa: CASSPPVRQAQETQYF

j_gene: TRBJ2-5
v_gene: TRBV7-3
d_gene: TRBD2
abundance: once
CDR3nt: TGTGCCAGCAGCTCTGGACTAGCGGGGCCCCAGTACTTC
CDR3aa: CASSSGLAGPQYF

j_gene: TRBJ2-7
v_gene: TRBV5-1
d_gene: TRBD1
abundance: .
CDR3nt: TGCGCCAGCAGCGCCGGACAGGGGGCGGCCTACGAGCAGTACTTC
CDR3aa: CASSAGQGAAYEQYF

j_gene: TRBJ2-3
v_gene: TRBV5-1
d_gene: TRBD1
abundance: .
CDR3nt: TGCGCCAGCAACTCCGGGACAGGCACAGATACGCAGTATTTT
CDR3aa: CASNSGTGTDTQYF

j_gene: TRBJ1-6
v_gene: TRBV6-5
d_gene: TRBD1
abundance: .
CDR3nt: TGTGCCAGCAGACTCGGACAGGGGGTTGTGTCACCCCTCCACTTT
CDR3aa: CASRLGQGVVSPLHF

j_gene: TRBJ1-5
v_gene: TRBV2
d_gene: TRBD1
abundance: .
CDR3nt: TGTGCCACCGCGCCCGGGACAGGAAGTAGGTGGAATCAGCCCCAGCATTTT
CDR3aa: CATAPGTGSRWNQPQHF

j_gene: TRBJ1-1
v_gene: TRBV7-2
d_gene: .
abundance: .
CDR3nt: TGTGCCAGCAGCTTAGACAGGCTGGTTAGCACTGAAGCTTTCTTT
CDR3aa: CASSLDRLVSTEAFF

j_gene: TRBJ1-2
v_gene: TRBV12-5
d_gene: .
abundance: .
CDR3nt: TGTGCTAGCCACAACAGGGACTATGGCTACACCTTC
CDR3aa: CASHNRDYGYTF

j_gene: TRBJ2-1
v_gene: TRBV4-3
d_gene: .
abundance: .
CDR3nt: TGCGCCAGCAGCCAGGTCTGGCGGGGGCTTTACAATGAGCAGTTCTTC
CDR3aa: CASSQVWRGLYNEQFF

j_gene: TRBJ1-2
v_gene: TRBV27
d_gene: .
abundance: .
CDR3nt: TGTGCCAGCAGTTCTACCCCCTTTAATGGCTACACCTTC
CDR3aa: CASSSTPFNGYTF

j_gene: TRBJ2-2
v_gene: TRBV4-3
d_gene: TRBD1
abundance: .
CDR3nt: TGCGCCAGCAGCCAAGATTTCCGACAGGGGGTGAACACCGGGGAGCTGTTTTTT
CDR3aa: CASSQDFRQGVNTGELFF

j_gene: TRBJ2-5
v_gene: TRBV4-3
d_gene: TRBD1
abundance: once
CDR3nt: TGCGCCAGCAGCCAAGAATTTTCGGGACAGGGGGGAGAGACCCAGTACTTC
CDR3aa: CASSQEFSGQGGETQYF

j_gene: TRBJ2-1
v_gene: TRBV5-6
d_gene: TRBD2
abundance: .
CDR3nt: TGTGCCAGCAGCTTGGGCGGGAGAGGAAATGAGCAGTTCTTC
CDR3aa: CASSLGGRGNEQFF